Described below is a single T cell receptor (beta chain) sequence and its context. Its antigen is currently unknown. Only in-frame clones appear in the TCRdb table, and some are missing; sequencing was by immunoSEQ multiplex PCR. The sample lists approximately 400,000 clones, just over 95% occurring once. Trimming took 3 bases from V and 7 from J, leaving 13 bases between them. Germline-derived CDR1 and CDR2 are MNHEY and SMNVEV (reference sequence). The CDR3 contains 13 residues. This sample was included in a study of shared clonotypes between healthy human individuals. Study background: Sampling drew on donors who were a couple of women and a few men aged 18 to 49.

Broader study findings: Clonotypes shared by all four donors outscored non-shared clonotypes in generation probability. As a rule, naive subsets had a larger estimated richness than memory subsets. Read depth was anticipated to influence clonotype sharing among donors.

The source material was memory CD8+ T cells sorted from blood. Subset in this sample: CD45RO+ cells pooled with CCR7-negative TemRA cells. The rearrangement joins TRBV27 to TRBJ2-7, with a tentative D call TRBD2 (6 bases). The receptor's source is a man between 25 and 39 years old in good health. The CDR3 nucleotides read TGTGCCAGCAGTTTTAACGGGAGAGGAGAGCAGTACTTC. This gives the protein CASSFNGRGEQYF.